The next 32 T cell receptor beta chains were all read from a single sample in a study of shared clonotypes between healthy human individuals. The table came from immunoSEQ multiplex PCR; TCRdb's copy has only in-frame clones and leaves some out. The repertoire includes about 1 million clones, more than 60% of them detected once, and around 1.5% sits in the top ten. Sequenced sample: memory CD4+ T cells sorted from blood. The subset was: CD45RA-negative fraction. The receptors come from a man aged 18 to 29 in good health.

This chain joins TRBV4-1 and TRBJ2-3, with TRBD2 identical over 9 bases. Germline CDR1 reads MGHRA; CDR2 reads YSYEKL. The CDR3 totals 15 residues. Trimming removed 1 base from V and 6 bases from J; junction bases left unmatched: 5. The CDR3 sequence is CASSQVVAGGDTQYF. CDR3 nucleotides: TGCGCCAGCAGCCAAGTGGTCGCGGGAGGGGATACGCAGTATTTT.

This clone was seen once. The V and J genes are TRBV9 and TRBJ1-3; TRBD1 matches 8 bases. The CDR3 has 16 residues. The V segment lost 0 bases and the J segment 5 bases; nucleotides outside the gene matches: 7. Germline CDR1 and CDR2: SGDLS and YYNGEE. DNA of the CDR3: TGTGCCAGCAGCGTAGCTGACCGGACAGGGAGAAACACCATATATTTT. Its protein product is CASSVADRTGRNTIYF.

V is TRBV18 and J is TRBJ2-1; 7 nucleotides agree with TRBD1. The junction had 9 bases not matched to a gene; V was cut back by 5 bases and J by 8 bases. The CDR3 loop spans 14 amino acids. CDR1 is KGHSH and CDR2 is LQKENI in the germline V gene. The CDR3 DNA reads TGTGCCAGCTCAAATAATCCAGGGGGAGATGAGCAGTTCTTC. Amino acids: CASSNNPGGDEQFF. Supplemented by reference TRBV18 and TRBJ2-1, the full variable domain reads NAGVMQNPRHLVRRRGQEARLRCSPMKGHSHVYWYRQLPEEGLKFMVYLQKENIIDESGMPKERFSAEFPKEGPSILRIQQVVRGDSAAYFCASSNNPGGDEQFFGPGTRLTVL.

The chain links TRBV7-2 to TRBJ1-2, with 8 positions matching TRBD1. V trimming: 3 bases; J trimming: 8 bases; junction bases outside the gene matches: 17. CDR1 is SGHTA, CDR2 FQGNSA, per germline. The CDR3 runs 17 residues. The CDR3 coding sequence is TGTGCCAGCAGCTTGTCCTTCGGGCAGGGGGCGCGACGGGGCTACACCTTC. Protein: CASSLSFGQGARRGYTF.

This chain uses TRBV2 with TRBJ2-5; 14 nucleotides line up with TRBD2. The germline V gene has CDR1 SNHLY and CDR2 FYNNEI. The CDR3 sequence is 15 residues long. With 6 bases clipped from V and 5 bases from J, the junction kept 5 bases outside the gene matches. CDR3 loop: CASSKTSGRVETQYF. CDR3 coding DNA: TGTGCCAGCAGCAAGACTAGCGGGAGGGTGGAGACCCAGTACTTC.

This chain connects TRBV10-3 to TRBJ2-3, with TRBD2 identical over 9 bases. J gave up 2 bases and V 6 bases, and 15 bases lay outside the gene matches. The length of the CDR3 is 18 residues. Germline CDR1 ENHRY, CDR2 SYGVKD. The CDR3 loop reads CAIRTLGSGGTYTDTQYF. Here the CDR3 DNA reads TGTGCCATCAGGACCCTAGGAAGCGGGGGGACCTACACAGATACGCAGTATTTT.

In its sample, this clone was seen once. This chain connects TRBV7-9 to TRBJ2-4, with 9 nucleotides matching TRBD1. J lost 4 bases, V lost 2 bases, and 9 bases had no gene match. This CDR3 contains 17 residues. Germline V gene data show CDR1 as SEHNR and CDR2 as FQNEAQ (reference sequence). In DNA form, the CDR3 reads TGTGCCAGCAGCTTATCTTCCGGGACAGGGATTAAAAACATTCAGTACTTC. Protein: CASSLSSGTGIKNIQYF.

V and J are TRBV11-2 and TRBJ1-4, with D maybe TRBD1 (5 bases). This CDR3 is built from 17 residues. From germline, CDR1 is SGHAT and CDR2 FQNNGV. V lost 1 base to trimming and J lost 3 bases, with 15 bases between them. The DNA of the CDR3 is TGTGCCAGCAGCTTAGGTATAGGGGCAATTGCTAATGAAAAACTGTTTTTT. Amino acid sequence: CASSLGIGAIANEKLFF.

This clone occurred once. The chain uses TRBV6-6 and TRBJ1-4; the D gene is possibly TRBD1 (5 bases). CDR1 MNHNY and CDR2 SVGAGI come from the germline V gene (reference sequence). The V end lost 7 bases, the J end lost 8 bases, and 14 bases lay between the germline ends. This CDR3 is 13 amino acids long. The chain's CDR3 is CASMSYRGEKLFF. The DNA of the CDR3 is TGTGCCAGCATGTCTTATAGGGGAGAAAAACTGTTTTTT.

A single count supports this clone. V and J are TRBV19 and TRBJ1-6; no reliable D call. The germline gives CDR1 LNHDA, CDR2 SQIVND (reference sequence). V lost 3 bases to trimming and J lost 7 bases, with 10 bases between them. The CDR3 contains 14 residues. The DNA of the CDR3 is TGTGCCAGTAGTATGGTCTCCGGCAATTCACCCCTCCACTTT. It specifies CASSMVSGNSPLHF.

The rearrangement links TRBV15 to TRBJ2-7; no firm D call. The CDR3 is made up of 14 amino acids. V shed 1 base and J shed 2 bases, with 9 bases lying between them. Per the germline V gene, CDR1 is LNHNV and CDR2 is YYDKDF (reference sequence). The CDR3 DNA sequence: TGTGCCACCAGCAGAGTGGCCACCACCTACGAGCAGTACTTC. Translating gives CATSRVATTYEQYF.

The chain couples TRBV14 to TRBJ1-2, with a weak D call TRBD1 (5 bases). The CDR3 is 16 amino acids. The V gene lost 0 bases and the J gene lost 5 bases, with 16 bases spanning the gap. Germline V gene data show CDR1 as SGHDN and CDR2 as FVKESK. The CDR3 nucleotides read TGTGCCAGCAGCCAAGATGAGGGAATGGGGGGATATGGCTACACCTTC. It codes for CASSQDEGMGGYGYTF. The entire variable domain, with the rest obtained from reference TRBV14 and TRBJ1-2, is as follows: EAGVTQFPSHSVIEKGQTVTLRCDPISGHDNLYWYRRVMGKEIKFLLHFVKESKQDESGMPNNRFLAERTGGTYSTLKVQPAELEDSGVYFCASSQDEGMGGYGYTFGSGTRLTVV.

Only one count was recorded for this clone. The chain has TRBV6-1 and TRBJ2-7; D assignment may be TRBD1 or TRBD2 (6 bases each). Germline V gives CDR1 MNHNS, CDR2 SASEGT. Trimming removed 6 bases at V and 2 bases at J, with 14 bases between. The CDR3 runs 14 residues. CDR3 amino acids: CASSKGGTAYEQYF. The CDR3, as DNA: TGTGCCAGCAGCAAAGGGGGGACGGCCTACGAGCAGTACTTC.

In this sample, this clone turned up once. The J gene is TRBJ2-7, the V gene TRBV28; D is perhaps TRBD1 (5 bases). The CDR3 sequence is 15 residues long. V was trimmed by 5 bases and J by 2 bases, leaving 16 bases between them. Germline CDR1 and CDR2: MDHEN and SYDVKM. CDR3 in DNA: TGTGCCAGCAGTGTTTTTCGGGCAGGGACCTACGAGCAGTACTTC. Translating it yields CASSVFRAGTYEQYF.

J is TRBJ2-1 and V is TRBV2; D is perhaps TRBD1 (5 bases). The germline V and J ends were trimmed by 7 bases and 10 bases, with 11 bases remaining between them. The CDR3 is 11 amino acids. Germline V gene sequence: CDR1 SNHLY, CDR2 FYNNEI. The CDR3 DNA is TGTGCCAGCACGCTGGGGCTGGAGCAGTTCTTC. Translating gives CASTLGLEQFF.

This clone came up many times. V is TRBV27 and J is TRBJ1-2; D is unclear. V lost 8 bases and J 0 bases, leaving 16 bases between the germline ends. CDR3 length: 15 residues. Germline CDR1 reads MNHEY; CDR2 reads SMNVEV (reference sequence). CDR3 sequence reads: CASRSLTDANYGYTF. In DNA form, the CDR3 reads TGTGCCAGCCGGAGTCTGACGGACGCTAACTATGGCTACACCTTC.

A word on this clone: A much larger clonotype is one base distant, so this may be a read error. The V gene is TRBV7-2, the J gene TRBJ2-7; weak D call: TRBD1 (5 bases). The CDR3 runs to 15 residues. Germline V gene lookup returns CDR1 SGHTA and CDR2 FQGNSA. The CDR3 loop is CVSSQGLGKGYEQYF. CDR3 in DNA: TGTGTCAGCAGCCAGGGTCTGGGTAAAGGGTACGAGCAGTACTTC. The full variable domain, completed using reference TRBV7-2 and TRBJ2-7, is GAGVSQSPSNKVTEKGKDVELRCDPISGHTALYWYRQSLGQGLEFLIYFQGNSAPDKSGLPSDRFSAERTGGSVSTLTIQRTQQEDSAVYLCVSSQGLGKGYEQYFGPGTRLTVT.

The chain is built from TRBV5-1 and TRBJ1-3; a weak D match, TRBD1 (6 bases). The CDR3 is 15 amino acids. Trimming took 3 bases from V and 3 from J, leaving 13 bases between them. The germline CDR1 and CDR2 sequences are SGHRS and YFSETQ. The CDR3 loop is CASSSRAGVGNTIYF. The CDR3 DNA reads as TGCGCCAGCAGCTCGAGGGCAGGGGTTGGAAACACCATATATTTT.

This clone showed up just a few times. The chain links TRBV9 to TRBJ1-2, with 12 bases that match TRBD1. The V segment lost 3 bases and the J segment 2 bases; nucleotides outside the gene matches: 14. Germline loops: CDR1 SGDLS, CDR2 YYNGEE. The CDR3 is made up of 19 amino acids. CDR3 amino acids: CASSAPIGGQGAPNYGYTF. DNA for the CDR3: TGTGCCAGCAGCGCCCCAATCGGGGGACAGGGGGCGCCGAACTATGGCTACACCTTC.

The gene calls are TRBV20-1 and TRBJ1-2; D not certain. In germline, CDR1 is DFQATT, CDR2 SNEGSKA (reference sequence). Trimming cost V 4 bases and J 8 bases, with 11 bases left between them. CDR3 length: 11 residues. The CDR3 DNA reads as TGCAGTGCTATATTGGTACGAGGCTACACCTTC. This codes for CSAILVRGYTF.

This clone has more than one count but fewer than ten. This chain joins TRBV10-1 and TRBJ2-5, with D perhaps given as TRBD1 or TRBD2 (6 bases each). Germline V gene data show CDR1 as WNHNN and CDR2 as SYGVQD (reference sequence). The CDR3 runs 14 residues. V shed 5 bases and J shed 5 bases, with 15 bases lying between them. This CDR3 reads CASSKGGPEETQYF. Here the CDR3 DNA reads TGCGCCAGCAGTAAGGGGGGTCCTGAGGAGACCCAGTACTTC.

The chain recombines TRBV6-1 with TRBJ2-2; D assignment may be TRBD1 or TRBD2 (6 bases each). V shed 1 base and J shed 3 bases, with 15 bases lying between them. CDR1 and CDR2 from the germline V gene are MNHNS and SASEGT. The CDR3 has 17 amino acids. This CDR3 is CASSEDLMRGDTGELFF. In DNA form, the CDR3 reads TGTGCCAGCAGTGAAGACTTAATGAGGGGGGACACCGGGGAGCTGTTTTTT.

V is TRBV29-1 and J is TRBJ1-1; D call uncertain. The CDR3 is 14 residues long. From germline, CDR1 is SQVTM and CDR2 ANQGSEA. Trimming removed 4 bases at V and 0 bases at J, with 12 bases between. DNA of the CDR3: TGCAGCGTTGGTGATATAGAGCTGAACACTGAAGCTTTCTTT. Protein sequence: CSVGDIELNTEAFF. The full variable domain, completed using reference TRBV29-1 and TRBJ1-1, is SAVISQKPSRDICQRGTSLTIQCQVDSQVTMMFWYRQQPGQSLTLIATANQGSEATYESGFVIDKFPISRPNLTFSTLTVSNMSPEDSSIYLCSVGDIELNTEAFFGQGTRLTVV.

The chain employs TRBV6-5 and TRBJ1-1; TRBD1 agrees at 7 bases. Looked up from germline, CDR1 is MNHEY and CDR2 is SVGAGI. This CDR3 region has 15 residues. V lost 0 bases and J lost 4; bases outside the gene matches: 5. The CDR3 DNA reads TGTGCCAGCAGTTACTCCCAGGGGGTGGGCACTGAAGCTTTCTTT. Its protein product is CASSYSQGVGTEAFF.

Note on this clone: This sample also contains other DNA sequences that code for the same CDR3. CDR3 in DNA: TGCGCCAGCAGCTTGGCGACAGGCCCCACAGATACGCAGTATTTT. Translation gives CASSLATGPTDTQYF. The gene calls are TRBV5-1 and TRBJ2-3; D is possibly TRBD1 (6 bases). There are 15 residues in the CDR3. Trimming pared 0 bases from V and 2 bases from J, leaving 10 bases between. Germline V gene data show CDR1 as SGHRS and CDR2 as YFSETQ.

The CDR3 nucleotides are TGTGCCTGGAGTAAAAGTTGGGGCTACGAGCAGTACTTC. It encodes CAWSKSWGYEQYF. The rearrangement joins TRBV30 to TRBJ2-7, with D unclear. Looked up from germline, CDR1 is GTSNPN and CDR2 is SVGIG (reference sequence). CDR3 length: 13 amino acids. V was cut by 2 bases and J by 3 bases, with 11 bases left in between. Using reference TRBV30 and TRBJ2-7 for the parts outside the CDR3, the full variable domain is SQTIHQWPATLVQPVGSPLSLECTVEGTSNPNLYWYRQAAGRGLQLLFYSVGIGQISSEVPQNLSASRPQDRQFILSSKKLLLSDSGFYLCAWSKSWGYEQYFGPGTRLTVT.

CDR3 protein: CASSSRDNPYTQYF. The CDR3 region has the DNA TGTGCCAGCAGCTCCCGGGACAACCCTTATACGCAGTATTTT. The rearrangement joins TRBV7-2 to TRBJ2-3; D might be TRBD1 (6 bases). CDR3 length: 14 residues. The germline V gene has CDR1 SGHTA and CDR2 FQGNSA. Trimming cost V 4 bases and J 7 bases, with 15 bases left between them.

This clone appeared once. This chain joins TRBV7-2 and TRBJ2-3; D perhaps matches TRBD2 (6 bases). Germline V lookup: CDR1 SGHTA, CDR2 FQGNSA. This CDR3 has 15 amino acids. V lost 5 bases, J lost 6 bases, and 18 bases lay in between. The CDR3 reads CASSLGLPGGDTQYF. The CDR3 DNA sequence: TGTGCCAGCAGCCTGGGACTCCCAGGTGGGGATACGCAGTATTTT.

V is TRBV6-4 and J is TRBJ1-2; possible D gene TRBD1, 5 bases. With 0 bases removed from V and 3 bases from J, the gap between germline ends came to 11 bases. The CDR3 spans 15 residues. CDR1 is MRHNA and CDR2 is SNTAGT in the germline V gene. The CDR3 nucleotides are TGTGCCAGCAGTGACTCTAGGGGCACAGACTATGGCTACACCTTC. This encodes CASSDSRGTDYGYTF.

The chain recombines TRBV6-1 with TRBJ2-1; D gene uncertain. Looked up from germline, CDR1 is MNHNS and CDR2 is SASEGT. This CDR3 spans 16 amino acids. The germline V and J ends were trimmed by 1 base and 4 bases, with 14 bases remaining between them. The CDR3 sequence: CASSEEFGFPYNEQFF. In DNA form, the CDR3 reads TGTGCCAGCAGTGAAGAGTTCGGTTTCCCTTACAATGAGCAGTTCTTC.

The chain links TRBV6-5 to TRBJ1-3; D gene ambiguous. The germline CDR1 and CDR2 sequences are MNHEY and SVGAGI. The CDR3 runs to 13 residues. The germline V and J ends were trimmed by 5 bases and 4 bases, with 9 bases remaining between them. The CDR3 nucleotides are TGTGCCAGCAGTCGGACCCAGGGAAACACCATATATTTT. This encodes CASSRTQGNTIYF.

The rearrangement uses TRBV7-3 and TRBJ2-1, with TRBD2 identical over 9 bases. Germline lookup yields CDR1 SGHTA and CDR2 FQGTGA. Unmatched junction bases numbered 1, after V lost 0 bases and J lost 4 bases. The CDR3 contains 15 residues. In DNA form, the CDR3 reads TGTGCCAGCAGCTTAACTAGCGGGGGTTACAATGAGCAGTTCTTC. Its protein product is CASSLTSGGYNEQFF.